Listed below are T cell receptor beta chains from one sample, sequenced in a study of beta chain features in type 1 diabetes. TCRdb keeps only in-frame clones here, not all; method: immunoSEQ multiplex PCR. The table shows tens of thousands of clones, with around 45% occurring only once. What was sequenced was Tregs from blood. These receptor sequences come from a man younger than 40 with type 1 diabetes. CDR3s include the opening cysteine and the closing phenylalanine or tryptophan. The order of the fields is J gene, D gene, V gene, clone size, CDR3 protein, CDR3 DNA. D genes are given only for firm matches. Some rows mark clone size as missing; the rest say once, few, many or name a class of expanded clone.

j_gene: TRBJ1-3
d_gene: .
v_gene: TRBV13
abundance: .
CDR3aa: CASSLAPGPISGNTIYF
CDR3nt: TGTGCCAGCAGCTTAGCCCCCGGTCCGATCTCTGGAAACACCATATATTTT

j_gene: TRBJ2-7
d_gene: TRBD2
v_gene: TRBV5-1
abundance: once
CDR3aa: CASSSGLAGVVEQYF
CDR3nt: TGCGCCAGCAGCTCGGGACTAGCGGGAGTTGTTGAGCAGTACTTC

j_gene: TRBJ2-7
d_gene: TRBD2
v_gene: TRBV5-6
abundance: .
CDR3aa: CASSFLAGDAGEQYF
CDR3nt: TGTGCCAGCAGCTTTCTGGCGGGAGATGCCGGAGAGCAGTACTTC

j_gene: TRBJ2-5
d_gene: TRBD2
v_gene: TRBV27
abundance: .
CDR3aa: CASSPFRLTSGRAKTQYF
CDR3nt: TGTGCCAGCAGTCCCTTCCGACTCACTAGCGGGAGGGCGAAGACCCAGTACTTC

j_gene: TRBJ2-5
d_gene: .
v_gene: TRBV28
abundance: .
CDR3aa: CASSRRASFQETQYF
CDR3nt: TGTGCCAGCAGTCGCAGGGCTTCTTTCCAAGAGACCCAGTACTTC

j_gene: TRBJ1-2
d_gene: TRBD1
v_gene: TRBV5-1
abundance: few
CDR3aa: CASSLTGEDYGYTF
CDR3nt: TGCGCCAGCAGCTTGACAGGGGAGGACTATGGCTACACCTTC

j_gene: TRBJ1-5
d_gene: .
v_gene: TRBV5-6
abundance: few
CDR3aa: CASSLASEYNQPQHF
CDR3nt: TGTGCCAGCAGCTTGGCCTCGGAGTACAATCAGCCCCAGCATTTT

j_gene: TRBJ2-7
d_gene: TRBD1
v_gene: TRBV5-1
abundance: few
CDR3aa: CASSLVRTGDTYEQYF
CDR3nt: TGCGCCAGCAGCTTGGTTCGGACAGGGGACACCTACGAGCAGTACTTC

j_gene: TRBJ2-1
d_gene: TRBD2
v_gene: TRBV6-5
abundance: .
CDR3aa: CASSWTSGMNEQFF
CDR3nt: TGTGCCAGCAGCTGGACTAGCGGGATGAATGAGCAGTTCTTC

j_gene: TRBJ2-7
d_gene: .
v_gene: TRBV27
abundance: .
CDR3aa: CASSILGLNREQYF
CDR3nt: TGTGCCAGCAGCATCCTTGGGTTAAACAGAGAGCAGTACTTC

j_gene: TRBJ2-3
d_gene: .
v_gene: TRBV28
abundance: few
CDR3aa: CASGPQGRSTDTQYF
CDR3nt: TGTGCCAGCGGCCCCCAGGGGCGAAGCACAGATACGCAGTATTTT

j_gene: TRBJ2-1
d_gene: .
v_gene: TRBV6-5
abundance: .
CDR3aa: CASSQGNYNEQFF
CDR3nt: TGTGCCAGCAGCCAGGGGAACTACAATGAGCAGTTCTTC

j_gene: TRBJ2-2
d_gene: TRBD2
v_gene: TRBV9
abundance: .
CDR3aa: CASSARDYQTGELFF
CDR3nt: TGTGCCAGCAGCGCAAGGGACTATCAGACCGGGGAGCTGTTTTTT

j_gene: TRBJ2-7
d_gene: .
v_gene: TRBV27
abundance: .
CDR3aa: CASSLLSGSSGEQYF
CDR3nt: TGTGCCAGCAGTCTCCTGTCCGGATCGTCGGGTGAGCAGTACTTC

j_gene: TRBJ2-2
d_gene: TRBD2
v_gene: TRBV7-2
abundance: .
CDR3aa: CASSLAASGMGGELFF
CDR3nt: TGTGCCAGCAGCTTAGCGGCTAGCGGGATGGGCGGGGAGCTGTTTTTT

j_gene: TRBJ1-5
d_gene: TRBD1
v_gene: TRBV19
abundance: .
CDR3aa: CASRSTGDQPQHF
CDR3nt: TGTGCCAGTAGATCTACAGGGGATCAGCCCCAGCATTTT

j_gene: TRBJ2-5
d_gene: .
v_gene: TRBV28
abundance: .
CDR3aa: CASSEAYRDETQYF
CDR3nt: TGTGCCAGCAGTGAAGCCTACAGGGATGAGACCCAGTACTTC

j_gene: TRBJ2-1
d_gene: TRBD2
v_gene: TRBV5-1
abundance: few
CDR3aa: CASSFTSGTNYNEQFF
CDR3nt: TGCGCCAGCAGCTTCACTAGCGGGACGAACTACAATGAGCAGTTCTTC

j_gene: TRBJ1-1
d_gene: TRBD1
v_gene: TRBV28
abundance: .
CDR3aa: CASSLIRTGAFF
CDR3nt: TGTGCCAGCAGTTTAATACGGACAGGAGCTTTCTTT

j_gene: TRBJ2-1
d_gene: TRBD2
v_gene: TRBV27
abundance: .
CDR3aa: CASKRIGTSAYNEQFF
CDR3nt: TGTGCCAGCAAGAGGATTGGGACTAGCGCTTACAATGAGCAGTTCTTC

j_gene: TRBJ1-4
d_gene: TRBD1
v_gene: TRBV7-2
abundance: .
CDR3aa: CASSYTGDPNEKLFF
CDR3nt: TGTGCCAGCAGCTACACAGGGGACCCTAATGAAAAACTGTTTTTT

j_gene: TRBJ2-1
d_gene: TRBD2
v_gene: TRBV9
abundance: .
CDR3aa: CASSVGASGIVNEQFF
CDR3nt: TGTGCCAGCAGCGTAGGAGCTAGCGGGATAGTCAATGAGCAGTTCTTC

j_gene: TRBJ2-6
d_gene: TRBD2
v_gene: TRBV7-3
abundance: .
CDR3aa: CASGTNSGANVLTF
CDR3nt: TGTGCCAGCGGGACTAACTCTGGGGCCAACGTCCTGACTTTC

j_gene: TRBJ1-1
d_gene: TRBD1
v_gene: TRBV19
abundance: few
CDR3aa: CASSGGTGEAFF
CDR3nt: TGTGCCAGTAGTGGAGGGACAGGGGAAGCTTTCTTT

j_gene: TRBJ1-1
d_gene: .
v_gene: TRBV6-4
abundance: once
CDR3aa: CASSDQVNTEAFF
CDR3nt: TGTGCCAGCAGTGACCAGGTGAACACTGAAGCTTTCTTT

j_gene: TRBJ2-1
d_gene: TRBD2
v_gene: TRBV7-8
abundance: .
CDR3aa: CASSPTQASRGEYNEQFF
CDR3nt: TGTGCCAGCAGCCCAACTCAGGCCTCCCGGGGGGAATACAATGAGCAGTTCTTC

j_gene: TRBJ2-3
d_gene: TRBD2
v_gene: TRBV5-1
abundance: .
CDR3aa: CASSSGGFKDTQYF
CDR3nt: TGCGCCAGCAGCTCGGGAGGTTTTAAAGATACGCAGTATTTT

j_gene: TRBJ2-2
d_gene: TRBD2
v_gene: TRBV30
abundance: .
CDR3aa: CASLGAGGLGGELFF
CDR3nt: TGTGCCTCGCTGGGAGCGGGAGGTCTAGGGGGGGAGCTGTTTTTT

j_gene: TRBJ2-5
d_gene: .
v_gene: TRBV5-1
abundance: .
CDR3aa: CASSGEGHGGETQYF
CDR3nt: TGCGCCAGCAGCGGTGAGGGACATGGTGGGGAGACCCAGTACTTC

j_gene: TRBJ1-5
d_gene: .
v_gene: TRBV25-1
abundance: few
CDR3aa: CASSTHRREGDSNQPQHF
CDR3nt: TGTGCCAGCAGTACCCACCGCAGGGAGGGGGATAGCAATCAGCCCCAGCATTTT

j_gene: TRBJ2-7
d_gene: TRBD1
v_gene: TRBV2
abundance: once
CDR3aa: CASLQGSLYEQYF
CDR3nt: TGTGCCAGCCTACAGGGGAGTCTGTACGAGCAGTACTTC

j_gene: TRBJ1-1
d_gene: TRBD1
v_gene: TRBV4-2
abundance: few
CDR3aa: CASSPGTGDGGAFF
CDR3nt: TGTGCCAGCAGCCCCGGGACAGGGGACGGTGGAGCTTTCTTT

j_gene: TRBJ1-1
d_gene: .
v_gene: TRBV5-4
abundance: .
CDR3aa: CASSSKSTGRNTEAFF
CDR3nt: TGTGCCAGCAGTTCCAAGTCGACAGGAAGGAACACTGAAGCTTTCTTT

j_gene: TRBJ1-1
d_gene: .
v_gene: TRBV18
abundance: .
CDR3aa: CASSPEGEAFF
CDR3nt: TGTGCCAGCTCACCAGAGGGTGAAGCTTTCTTT

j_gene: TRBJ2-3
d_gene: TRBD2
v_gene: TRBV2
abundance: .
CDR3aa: CASTPSGGLAGVF
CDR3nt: TGTGCCAGCACTCCAAGCGGGGGACTAGCGGGAGTTTTT

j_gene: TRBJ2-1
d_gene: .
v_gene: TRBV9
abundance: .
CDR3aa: CASNREGNNEQFF
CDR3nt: TGTGCCAGCAACCGGGAAGGCAACAATGAGCAGTTCTTC

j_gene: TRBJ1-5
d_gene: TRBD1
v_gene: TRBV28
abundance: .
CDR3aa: CASGSGGGQPQHF
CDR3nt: TGTGCCAGCGGGTCAGGGGGCGGTCAGCCCCAGCATTTT

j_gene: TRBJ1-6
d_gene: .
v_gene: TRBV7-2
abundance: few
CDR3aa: CASSAPGHRMDSPLHF
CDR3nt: TGTGCCAGCAGCGCCCCGGGACATAGAATGGATTCACCCCTCCACTTT

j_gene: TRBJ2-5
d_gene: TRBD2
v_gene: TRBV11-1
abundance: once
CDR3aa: CASKKGLAGYQETQYF
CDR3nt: TGTGCCAGTAAGAAGGGACTAGCGGGGTACCAAGAGACCCAGTACTTC

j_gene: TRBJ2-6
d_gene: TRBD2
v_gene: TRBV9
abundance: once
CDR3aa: CASSVGGVSWSNVLTF
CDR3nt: TGTGCCAGCAGCGTGGGAGGGGTAAGCTGGTCCAACGTCCTGACTTTC

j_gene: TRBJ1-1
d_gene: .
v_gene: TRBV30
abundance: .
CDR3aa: CAWSVRGAGTEAFF
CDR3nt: TGTGCCTGGAGTGTACGGGGAGCGGGGACTGAAGCTTTCTTT

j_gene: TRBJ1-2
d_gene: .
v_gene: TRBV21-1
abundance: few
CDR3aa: CASSKKQDNYGYTF
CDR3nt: TGTGCCAGCAGCAAGAAACAGGACAACTATGGCTACACCTTC

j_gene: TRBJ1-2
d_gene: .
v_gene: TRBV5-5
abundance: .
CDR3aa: CASSLSQATGYTF
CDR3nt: TGTGCCAGCAGCTTGTCCCAGGCCACGGGCTACACCTTC

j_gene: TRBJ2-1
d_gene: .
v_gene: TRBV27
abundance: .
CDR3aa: CASKLAPAYNEQFF
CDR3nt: TGTGCCAGCAAACTAGCTCCCGCCTACAATGAGCAGTTCTTC